Listed here is a single T cell receptor beta chain. Its antigen is not known. The data were obtained in a study of cytotoxic CD8 clonotypes in ibrutinib-treated CLL. CDR1 and CDR2 from the germline V gene are MDHEN and SYDVKM. Losses at the gene ends were 7 bases for V and 1 base for J; bases not matched to a gene: 5. The CDR3 sequence is 14 residues long. Findings of the study overall: The times at which samples were taken varied between sustained-remission and progressing patients.

TCR beta libraries used about 2 micrograms of DNA from cryopreserved PBMCs. Some clones are missing from TCRdb's copy, which holds only in-frame ones; the method was immunoSEQ multiplex PCR. The sample lists over 250,000 clones; roughly four fifths were seen once. The sequencing here drew on PBMCs, taken at disease progression, from a patient treated with ibrutinib. The rearrangement joins TRBV28 to TRBJ2-3; TRBD2 matches at 7 bases. The sequence derives from a human donor with chronic lymphocytic leukemia. The chain's CDR3 is CASNLAARTDTQYF. CDR3 nucleotides: TGTGCCAGCAATCTAGCGGCCCGCACAGATACGCAGTATTTT.